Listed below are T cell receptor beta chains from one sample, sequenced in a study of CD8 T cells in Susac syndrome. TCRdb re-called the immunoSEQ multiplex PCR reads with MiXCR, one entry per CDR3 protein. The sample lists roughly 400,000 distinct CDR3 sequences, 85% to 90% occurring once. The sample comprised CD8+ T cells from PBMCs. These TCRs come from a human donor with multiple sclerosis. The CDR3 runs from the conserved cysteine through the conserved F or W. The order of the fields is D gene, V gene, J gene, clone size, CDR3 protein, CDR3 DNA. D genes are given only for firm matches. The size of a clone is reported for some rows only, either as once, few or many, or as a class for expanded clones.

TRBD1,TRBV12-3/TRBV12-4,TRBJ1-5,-,CASSPTGEDNQPQHF,TGTGCCAGCAGCCCGACAGGGGAGGACAATCAGCCCCAGCATTTT
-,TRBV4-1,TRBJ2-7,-,CASSQDGVAGDYEQYF,TGCGCCAGCAGCCAAGACGGGGTTGCAGGGGATTACGAGCAGTACTTC
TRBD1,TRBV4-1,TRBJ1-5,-,CASSQEMGQVNQPQHF,TGTGCCAGCAGCCAAGAGATGGGACAGGTAAATCAGCCCCAGCATTTT
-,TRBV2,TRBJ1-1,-,CASSETGVEYTEAFF,TGTGCCAGCAGTGAGACGGGGGTTGAGTACACTGAAGCTTTCTTT
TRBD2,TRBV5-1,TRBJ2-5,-,CASSLGEGGREETQYF,TGCGCCAGCAGCTTGGGGGAGGGAGGACGAGAAGAGACCCAGTACTTC
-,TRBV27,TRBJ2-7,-,CASSLSRGISYEQYF,TGTGCCAGCAGTTTATCTCGGGGGATCTCCTACGAGCAGTACTTC
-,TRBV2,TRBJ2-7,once,CASSEWGSSTDEQYF,TGTGCCAGCAGTGAATGGGGGAGTTCGACGGACGAGCAGTACTTC
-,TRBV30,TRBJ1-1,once,CAWSVDGGEDEAFF,TGTGCCTGGAGTGTAGACGGGGGGGAGGATGAAGCTTTCTTT
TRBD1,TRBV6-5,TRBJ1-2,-,CASSYRSGTAYGYTF,TGTGCCAGCAGTTACAGGTCCGGGACAGCTTATGGCTACACCTTC
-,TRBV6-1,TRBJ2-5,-,CASRGFGQETQYF,TGTGCCAGCAGGGGGTTTGGACAAGAGACCCAGTACTTC
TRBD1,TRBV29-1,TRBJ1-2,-,CSVTGTVYGYTF,TGCAGCGTCACCGGGACAGTTTATGGCTACACCTTC
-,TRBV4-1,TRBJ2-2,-,CASSQESMDSNTGELFF,TGCGCCAGCAGCCAAGAATCGATGGACTCGAACACCGGGGAGCTGTTTTTT
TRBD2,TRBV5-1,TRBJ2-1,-,CASSLWGLAGPFYNEQFF,TGCGCCAGCAGCTTGTGGGGACTAGCGGGGCCCTTTTACAATGAGCAGTTCTTC
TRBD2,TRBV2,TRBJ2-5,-,CASSEAPGGGDQETQYF,TGTGCCAGCAGTGAAGCGCCTGGCGGGGGGGATCAAGAGACCCAGTACTTC
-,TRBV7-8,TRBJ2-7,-,CASSYGGVIWTYEQYF,TGTGCCAGCAGCTATGGTGGAGTAATATGGACCTACGAGCAGTACTTC
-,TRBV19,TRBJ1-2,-,CSMGVTKGEANYGYTF,TGTTCGATGGGAGTCACGAAGGGTGAGGCTAACTATGGCTACACCTTC
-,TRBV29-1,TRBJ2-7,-,CSVGGNSYEQYF,TGCAGCGTTGGGGGGAACTCCTACGAGCAGTACTTC
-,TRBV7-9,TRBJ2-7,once,CASSLVADYEQYF,TGTGCCAGCAGCTTAGTGGCAGACTACGAGCAGTACTTC
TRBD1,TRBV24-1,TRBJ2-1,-,CATSDSPGGTSYNEQFF,TGTGCCACCAGTGATTCTCCAGGGGGCACCTCCTACAATGAGCAGTTCTTC
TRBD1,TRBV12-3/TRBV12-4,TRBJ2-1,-,CASSGTGLEQFF,TGTGCCAGCAGTGGGACAGGGCTTGAGCAGTTCTTC
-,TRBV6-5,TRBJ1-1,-,CASSYSALNTEAFF,TGTGCCAGCAGTTACTCGGCCTTGAACACTGAAGCTTTCTTT
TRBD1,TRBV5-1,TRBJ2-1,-,CASTMGTGGENEQFF,TGCGCCAGCACCATGGGGACAGGGGGTGAAAATGAGCAGTTCTTC
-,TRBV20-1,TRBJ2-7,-,CSARDETSYEQYF,TGCAGTGCTAGAGATGAAACTAGCTACGAGCAGTACTTC
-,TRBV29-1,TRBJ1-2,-,CSVEVSYGYTF,TGCAGCGTTGAGGTCAGCTATGGCTACACCTTC
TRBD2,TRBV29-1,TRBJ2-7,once,CSVYGGREGEQYF,TGCAGCGTTTATGGCGGGAGGGAAGGCGAGCAGTACTTC
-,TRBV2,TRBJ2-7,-,CASSELGSFEQYF,TGTGCCAGCAGTGAACTGGGCAGCTTCGAGCAGTACTTC
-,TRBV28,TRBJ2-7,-,CASSLALVGTSYEQYF,TGTGCCAGCAGTCTGGCGTTAGTGGGCACCTCCTACGAGCAGTACTTC
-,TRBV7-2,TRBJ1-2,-,CASSYPAGTAYGYTF,TGTGCCAGCAGCTACCCAGCCGGGACCGCGTATGGCTACACCTTC
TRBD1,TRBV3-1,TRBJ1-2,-,CASSQDRQGYTPPNYGYTF,TGTGCCAGCAGCCAAGATCGACAGGGGTATACCCCACCTAACTATGGCTACACCTTC
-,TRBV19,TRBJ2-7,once,CASSDSSTYEQYF,TGTGCCAGTAGTGACTCGAGCACCTACGAGCAGTACTTC
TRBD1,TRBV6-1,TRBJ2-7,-,CASRGQGVPLYEQYF,TGTGCCAGCAGGGGTCAGGGGGTCCCCCTTTACGAGCAGTACTTC
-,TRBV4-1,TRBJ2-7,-,CASSPEQGSYEQYF,TGCGCCAGCAGCCCCGAACAGGGTTCCTACGAGCAGTACTTC
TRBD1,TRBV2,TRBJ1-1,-,CARNRDSNTEAFF,TGTGCCAGGAACCGGGACAGCAACACTGAAGCTTTCTTT
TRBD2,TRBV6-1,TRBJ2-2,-,CASSEVPGVSGGVGNTGELFF,TGTGCCAGCAGTGAAGTCCCCGGAGTGAGCGGGGGCGTAGGGAACACCGGGGAGCTGTTTTTT
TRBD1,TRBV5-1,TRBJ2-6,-,CASRVLGQVLRSGANVLTF,TGCGCCAGCAGGGTTTTGGGACAGGTCCTTCGATCGGGGGCCAACGTCCTGACTTTC
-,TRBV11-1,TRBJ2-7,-,CASSARLDGNYEQYF,TGTGCCAGCAGCGCACGTCTGGACGGTAACTACGAGCAGTACTTC
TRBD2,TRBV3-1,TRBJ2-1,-,CASSHTSVSGYNEQFF,TGTGCCAGCAGCCACACTAGCGTCAGCGGCTACAATGAGCAGTTCTTC
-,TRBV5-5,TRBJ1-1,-,CASSLLSGQLPMNTEAFF,TGTGCCAGCAGCTTGTTATCGGGACAACTACCCATGAACACTGAAGCTTTCTTT
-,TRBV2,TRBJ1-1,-,CASSDSAGASAEAFF,TGTGCCAGCAGTGACTCCGCGGGGGCAAGCGCTGAAGCTTTCTTT
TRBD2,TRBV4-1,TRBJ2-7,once,CASSHVGGSGEQYF,TGCGCCAGCAGCCATGTCGGGGGGTCGGGAGAGCAGTACTTC
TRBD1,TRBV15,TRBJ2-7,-,CATSRDRDREGTYEQYF,TGTGCCACCAGCAGAGATCGGGACAGGGAAGGTACCTACGAGCAGTACTTC
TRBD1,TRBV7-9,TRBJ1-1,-,CASRDDRDTEAFF,TGTGCCAGCAGGGATGACAGGGACACTGAAGCTTTCTTT
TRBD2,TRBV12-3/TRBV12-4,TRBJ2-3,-,CASRGLAGGPRDTDTQYF,TGTGCCAGCAGGGGACTAGCGGGGGGGCCAAGGGACACAGATACGCAGTATTTT
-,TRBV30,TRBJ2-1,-,CAWSVIDDEQFF,TGTGCCTGGAGTGTAATTGACGATGAGCAGTTCTTC
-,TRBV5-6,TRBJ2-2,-,CASSLGVGDRTGELFF,TGTGCCAGCAGCTTGGGTGTCGGGGATCGGACCGGGGAGCTGTTTTTT
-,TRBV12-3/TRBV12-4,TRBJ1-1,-,CASNQGMNTEAFF,TGTGCCAGCAATCAGGGGATGAACACTGAAGCTTTCTTT
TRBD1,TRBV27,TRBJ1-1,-,CASSLSVSAIKQGVNTEAFF,TGTGCCAGCAGTTTATCGGTATCTGCCATTAAGCAGGGGGTGAACACTGAAGCTTTCTTT
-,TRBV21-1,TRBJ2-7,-,CASTDKDRDSYEQYF,TGTGCCAGCACGGATAAAGACAGGGACAGCTACGAGCAGTACTTC
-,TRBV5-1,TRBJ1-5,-,CASSLEGINSNQPQHF,TGCGCCAGCAGCTTGGAAGGGATCAATAGCAATCAGCCCCAGCATTTT
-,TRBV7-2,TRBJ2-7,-,CASSFLAGGPPYEQYF,TGTGCCAGCAGCTTCCTCGCCGGCGGACCGCCCTACGAGCAGTACTTC
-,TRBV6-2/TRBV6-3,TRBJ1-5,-,CASSYEQTAYQPQHF,TGTGCCAGCAGTTACGAACAAACAGCCTATCAGCCCCAGCATTTT
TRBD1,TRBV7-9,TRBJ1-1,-,CASSSRTGGNTEAFF,TGTGCCAGCAGCTCACGGACAGGAGGGAACACTGAAGCTTTCTTT
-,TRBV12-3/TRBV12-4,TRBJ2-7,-,CASSLAGQSIEQYF,TGTGCCAGCAGTCTCGCCGGACAGTCGATCGAGCAGTACTTC
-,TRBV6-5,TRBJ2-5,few,CASMANQETQYF,TGTGCCAGCATGGCCAACCAAGAGACCCAGTACTTC
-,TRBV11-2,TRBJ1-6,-,CASSPRDSLNSPLHF,TGTGCCAGCAGCCCGAGGGATTCCCTTAATTCACCCCTCCACTTT
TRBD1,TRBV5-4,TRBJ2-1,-,CASSYLGTGDNEQFF,TGTGCCAGCAGTTACCTGGGGACAGGGGACAATGAGCAGTTCTTC
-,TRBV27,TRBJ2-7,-,CASSLARANEQYF,TGTGCCAGCAGTTTAGCCAGGGCTAACGAGCAGTACTTC
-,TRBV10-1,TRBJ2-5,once,CASSGGGEDARETQYF,TGCGCCAGCAGTGGGGGAGGAGAGGATGCCCGGGAGACCCAGTACTTC
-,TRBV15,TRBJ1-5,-,CATSRDHFDAYSNQPQHF,TGTGCCACCAGCAGAGACCACTTTGACGCGTATAGCAATCAGCCCCAGCATTTT